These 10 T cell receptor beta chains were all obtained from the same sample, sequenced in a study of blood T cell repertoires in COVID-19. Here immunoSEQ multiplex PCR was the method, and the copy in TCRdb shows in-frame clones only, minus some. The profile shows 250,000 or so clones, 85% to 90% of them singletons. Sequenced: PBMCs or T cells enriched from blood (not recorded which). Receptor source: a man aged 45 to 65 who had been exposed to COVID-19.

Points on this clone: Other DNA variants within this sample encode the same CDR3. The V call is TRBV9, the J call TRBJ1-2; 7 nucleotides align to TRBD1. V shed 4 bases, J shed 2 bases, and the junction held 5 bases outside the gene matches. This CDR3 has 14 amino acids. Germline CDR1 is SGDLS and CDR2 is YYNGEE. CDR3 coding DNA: TGTGCCAGCAGCCCAGGGGGACAAAACTATGGCTACACCTTC. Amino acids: CASSPGGQNYGYTF.

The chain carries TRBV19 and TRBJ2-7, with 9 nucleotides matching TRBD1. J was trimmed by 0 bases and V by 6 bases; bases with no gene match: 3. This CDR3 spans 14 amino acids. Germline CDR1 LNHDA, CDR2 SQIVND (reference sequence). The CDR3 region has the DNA TGTGCCAGTAGGGACAGGGGTAGCTCCTACGAGCAGTACTTC. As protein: CASRDRGSSYEQYF.

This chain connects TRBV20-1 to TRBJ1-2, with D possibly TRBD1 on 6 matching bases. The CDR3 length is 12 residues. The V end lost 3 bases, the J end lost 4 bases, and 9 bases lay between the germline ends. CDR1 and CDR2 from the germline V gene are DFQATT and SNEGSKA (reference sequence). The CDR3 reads CSASTGTYGYTF. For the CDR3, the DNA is TGCAGTGCTAGTACAGGGACCTATGGCTACACCTTC.

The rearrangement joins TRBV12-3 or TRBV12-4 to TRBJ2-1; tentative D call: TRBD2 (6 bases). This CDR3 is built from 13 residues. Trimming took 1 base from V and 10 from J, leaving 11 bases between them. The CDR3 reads CASSLGLASEQFF. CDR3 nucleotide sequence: TGTGCCAGCAGTTTAGGGCTAGCGAGCGAGCAGTTCTTC.

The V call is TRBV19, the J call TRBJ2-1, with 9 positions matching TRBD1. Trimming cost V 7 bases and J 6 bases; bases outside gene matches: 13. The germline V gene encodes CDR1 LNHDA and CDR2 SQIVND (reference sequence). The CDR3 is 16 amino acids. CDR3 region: CASTQTRGQGFNEQFF. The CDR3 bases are TGTGCCAGTACCCAAACGCGAGGACAGGGGTTCAATGAGCAGTTCTTC. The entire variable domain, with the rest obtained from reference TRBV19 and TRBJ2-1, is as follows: DGGITQSPKYLFRKEGQNVTLSCEQNLNHDAMYWYRQDPGQGLRLIYYSQIVNDFQKGDIAEGYSVSREKKESFPLTVTSAQKNPTAFYLCASTQTRGQGFNEQFFGPGTRLTVL.

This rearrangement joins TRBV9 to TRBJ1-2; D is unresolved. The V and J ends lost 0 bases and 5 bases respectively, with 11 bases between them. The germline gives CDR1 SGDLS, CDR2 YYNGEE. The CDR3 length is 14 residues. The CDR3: CASSVDLGGYGYTF. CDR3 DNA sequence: TGTGCCAGCAGCGTAGATTTGGGAGGGTATGGCTACACCTTC.

The CDR3 nucleotides read TGTGCCAGCAGCTCGACAGGGGTGGGATACTACGAGCAGTACTTC. This translates into CASSSTGVGYYEQYF. The chain links TRBV28 to TRBJ2-7, with TRBD1 identical over 8 bases. The length of the CDR3 is 15 residues. V shed 6 bases and J 3 bases; nucleotides not matched to a gene: 10. Germline-derived CDR1 and CDR2 are MDHEN and SYDVKM.

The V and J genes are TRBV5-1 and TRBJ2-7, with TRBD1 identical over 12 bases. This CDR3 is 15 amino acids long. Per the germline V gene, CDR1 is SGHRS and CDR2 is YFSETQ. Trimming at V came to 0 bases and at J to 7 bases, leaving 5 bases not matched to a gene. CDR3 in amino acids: CASSLAGQGAGEQYF. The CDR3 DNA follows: TGCGCCAGCAGCTTGGCGGGACAGGGGGCTGGTGAGCAGTACTTC.

The CDR3 DNA is TGTGCCATCAGTCTGCTAAAGGAGGCTGGCTACACCTTC. Protein: CAISLLKEAGYTF. The chain joins TRBV10-3 to TRBJ1-2; D is ambiguous. Germline CDR1 and CDR2: ENHRY and SYGVKD. The V gene lost 5 bases and the J gene lost 7 bases, with 14 bases spanning the gap. This CDR3 has 13 amino acids.

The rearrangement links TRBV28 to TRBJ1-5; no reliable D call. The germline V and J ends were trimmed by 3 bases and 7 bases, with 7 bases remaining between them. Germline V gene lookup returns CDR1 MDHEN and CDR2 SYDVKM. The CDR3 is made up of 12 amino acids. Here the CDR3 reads CASSFAGQPQHF. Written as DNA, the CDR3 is TGTGCCAGCAGTTTCGCGGGGCAGCCCCAGCATTTT.